These 14 T cell receptor beta chains came from one sample sequenced in a study of CD8 T cells in Susac syndrome. The RNA, about 0.45 to 1 ug, was put through reverse transcription using random hexamers. Using its own MiXCR run on the immunoSEQ multiplex PCR reads, TCRdb lists one record per CDR3 protein. Of about 150,000 distinct CDR3 sequences detected, about 94% appear once; the ten largest clones hold around 0.08%. The specimen sequenced was CD4+ T cells from PBMCs. These TCRs come from a human donor with Susac syndrome.

The CDR3 loop reads CASSQWLLGGAETQYF. DNA for the CDR3: TGCGCCAGCAGCCAATGGCTGCTAGGCGGTGCGGAGACCCAGTACTTC. The chain carries TRBV4-1 and TRBJ2-5, with unresolved D. Trimming took off 2 bases at V and 5 bases at J, with 18 bases between the two ends. CDR3 length: 16 amino acids. Germline CDR1 MGHRA, CDR2 YSYEKL.

The rearrangement uses TRBV5-6 and TRBJ1-2, with 8 nucleotides matching TRBD1. Germline-derived CDR1 and CDR2 are SGHDT and YYEEEE. The trim removed 3 bases at V and 4 bases at J, leaving 5 bases unmatched. The CDR3 is made up of 14 amino acids. CDR3 DNA: TGTGCCAGCAGCTATTGGACAGGGACCTATGGCTACACCTTC. This gives the protein CASSYWTGTYGYTF.

The chain couples TRBV4-1 to TRBJ2-2; D possibly corresponds to TRBD1 (5 bases). The CDR3 has 17 amino acids. The germline gives CDR1 MGHRA, CDR2 YSYEKL. V gave up 3 bases and J gave up 0 bases, with 14 bases separating them. CDR3 in amino acids: CASSQVPLGANTGELFF. CDR3 bases: TGCGCCAGCAGCCAGGTCCCGTTAGGGGCGAACACCGGGGAGCTGTTTTTT.

The gene calls are TRBV3-1 and TRBJ2-5, with a weak D call TRBD2 (6 bases). This CDR3 region has 13 residues. Trimming took 2 bases from V and 3 from J, leaving 7 bases between them. Germline values: CDR1 LGHDT, CDR2 YNNKEL (reference sequence). CDR3 coding DNA: TGTGCCAGCAGCCAACGGGGGAAAGAGACCCAGTACTTC. It codes for CASSQRGKETQYF.

This chain uses TRBV14 with TRBJ2-1; 9 bases fit TRBD2. The CDR3 has 15 amino acids. Germline V gives CDR1 SGHDN, CDR2 FVKESK. The trim removed 4 bases at V and 2 bases at J, leaving 3 bases unmatched. The CDR3 protein is CASSPPSGAYNEQFF. The CDR3 coding sequence is TGTGCCAGCAGCCCACCTAGCGGGGCCTACAATGAGCAGTTCTTC.

The chain uses TRBV5-1 and TRBJ2-6; perhaps TRBD2 as D (6 bases). The CDR3 consists of 15 residues. V dropped 0 bases and J dropped 9 bases, with 13 bases sitting between them. Germline V gene sequence: CDR1 SGHRS, CDR2 YFSETQ. This CDR3 is CASSLGGTVNNVLTF. CDR3 coding DNA: TGCGCCAGCAGCTTGGGCGGGACGGTGAACAACGTCCTGACTTTC.

This chain connects TRBV29-1 to TRBJ1-1, with unresolved D. V lost 7 bases, J lost 8 bases, and 14 bases lay in between. CDR3 size: 11 residues. Germline loops: CDR1 SQVTM, CDR2 ANQGSEA. CDR3 amino acids: CSALDPTEAFF. In DNA form, the CDR3 reads TGCAGCGCCTTGGACCCCACCGAAGCTTTCTTT.

The chain has TRBV15 and TRBJ2-3; D uncertain. The CDR3 has 13 amino acids. V was shortened by 1 base and J by 5 bases, with 7 bases between the two germline ends. In germline, CDR1 is LNHNV, CDR2 YYDKDF (reference sequence). The DNA of the CDR3 is TGTGCCACCAGCAGAGTATTAGAAGATACGCAGTATTTT. Protein product: CATSRVLEDTQYF.

In DNA form, the CDR3 reads TGTGCCAGCTCACCACCGGGTCAGGTGGATACGCAGTATTTT. Its protein is CASSPPGQVDTQYF. The gene calls are TRBV18 and TRBJ2-3; D gene uncertain. Trimming pared 0 bases from V and 6 bases from J, leaving 10 bases between. Germline CDR1 and CDR2: KGHSH and LQKENI. The length of the CDR3 is 14 residues.

The chain employs TRBV4-1 and TRBJ2-1; the D gene is possibly TRBD1 (5 bases). The CDR3 length is 23 residues. Trimming took off 1 base at V and 6 bases at J, with 37 bases between the two ends. Germline CDR1 and CDR2: MGHRA and YSYEKL. The CDR3 DNA follows: TGCGCCAGCAGCCAAGTCGCCTATGGCCTTACGCCCAGGGTGGGTAGTGGGCCCAATGAGCAGTTCTTC. This sequence encodes CASSQVAYGLTPRVGSGPNEQFF.

V and J are TRBV7-9 and TRBJ2-7; D possibly corresponds to TRBD1 (6 bases). V was cut by 5 bases and J by 6 bases, with 11 bases left in between. The germline V gene has CDR1 SEHNR and CDR2 FQNEAQ (reference sequence). There are 12 residues in the CDR3. The CDR3 reads CASSRQALEQYF. The CDR3 nucleotides read TGTGCCAGCAGCCGACAGGCTCTCGAGCAGTACTTC.

The gene calls are TRBV21-1 and TRBJ2-7. TRBV21-1 is a pseudogene locus. CDR3 length: 14 residues. The CDR3 DNA sequence: TGTGCCAGCAGCCATTACCCCGAAGGCCACGAGCAGTACTTC. It translates to CASSHYPEGHEQYF.

This chain uses TRBV4-1 with TRBJ2-1, with TRBD1 as a possible D gene (5 bases). Germline V gene sequence: CDR1 MGHRA, CDR2 YSYEKL. V shed 2 bases and J shed 6 bases, with 14 bases lying between them. This CDR3 comprises 15 residues. The CDR3 region is CASSQNRIVANEQFF. The CDR3 coding sequence is TGCGCCAGCAGCCAAAACAGGATCGTGGCCAATGAGCAGTTCTTC.

This clonotype was seen only once. The chain uses TRBV4-2 and TRBJ2-1, with 12 bases aligning to TRBD1. Germline-derived CDR1 and CDR2 are LGHNA and YNFKEQ. This CDR3 is built from 14 residues. The junction had 6 bases not matched to a gene; V was cut back by 5 bases and J by 10 bases. The DNA of the CDR3 is TGTGCCAGCAGCAGGGGACAGGGGGCAGAGGAGCAGTTCTTC. Protein product: CASSRGQGAEEQFF.